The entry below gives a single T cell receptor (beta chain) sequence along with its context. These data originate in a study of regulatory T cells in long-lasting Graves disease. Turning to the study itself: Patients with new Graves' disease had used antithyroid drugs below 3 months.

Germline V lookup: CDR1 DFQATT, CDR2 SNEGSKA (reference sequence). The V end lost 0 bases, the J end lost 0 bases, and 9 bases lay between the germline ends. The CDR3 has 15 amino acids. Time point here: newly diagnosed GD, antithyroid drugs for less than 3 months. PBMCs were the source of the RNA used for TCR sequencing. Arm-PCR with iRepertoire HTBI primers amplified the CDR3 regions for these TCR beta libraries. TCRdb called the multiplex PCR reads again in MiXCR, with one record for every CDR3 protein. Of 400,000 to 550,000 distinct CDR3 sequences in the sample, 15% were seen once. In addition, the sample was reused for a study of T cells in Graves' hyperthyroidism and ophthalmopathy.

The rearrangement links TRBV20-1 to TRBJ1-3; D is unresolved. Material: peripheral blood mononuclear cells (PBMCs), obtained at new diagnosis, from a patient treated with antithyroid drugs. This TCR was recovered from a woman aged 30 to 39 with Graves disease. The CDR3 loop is CSARDLKGSGNTIYF. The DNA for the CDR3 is TGCAGTGCTAGAGATCTCAAGGGCTCTGGAAACACCATATATTTT.